This TCR beta chain was recovered during a study of blood T cell repertoires in COVID-19. Study as a whole: Some COVID-19 samples were acute and others convalescent; all came from the United States, Italy and Spain.

The CDR3 consists of 15 residues. The ends lost 0 bases at V and 5 bases at J; junction bases unmatched: 7. Germline loops: CDR1 LGHNA, CDR2 YSLEER. TCRdb's copy holds only in-frame clones and misses some; the assay was immunoSEQ multiplex PCR. The profile shows approximately 190,000 clones, roughly 80% of them singletons. The TCR sequence derives from an older woman with COVID-19, enrolled during active disease. This sequence joins TRBV4-3 and TRBJ2-7; 7 positions match TRBD1. The sequencing input was peripheral blood. CDR3 DNA sequence: TGCGCCAGCAGCCAAGAACGAGGGGGCCTGGACGAGCAGTACTTC. It yields the protein CASSQERGGLDEQYF.